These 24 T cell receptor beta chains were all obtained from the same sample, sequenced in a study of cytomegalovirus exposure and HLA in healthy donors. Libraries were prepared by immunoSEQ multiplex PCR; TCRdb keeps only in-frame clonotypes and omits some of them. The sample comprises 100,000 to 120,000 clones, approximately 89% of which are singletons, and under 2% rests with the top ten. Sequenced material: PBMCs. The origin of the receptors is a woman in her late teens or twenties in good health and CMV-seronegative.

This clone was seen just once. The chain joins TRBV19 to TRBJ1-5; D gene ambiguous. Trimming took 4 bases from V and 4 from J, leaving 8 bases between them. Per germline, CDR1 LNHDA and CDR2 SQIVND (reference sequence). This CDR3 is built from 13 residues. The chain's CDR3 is CASSTTINQPQHF. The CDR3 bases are TGTGCCAGTAGTACGACAATAAATCAGCCCCAGCATTTT.

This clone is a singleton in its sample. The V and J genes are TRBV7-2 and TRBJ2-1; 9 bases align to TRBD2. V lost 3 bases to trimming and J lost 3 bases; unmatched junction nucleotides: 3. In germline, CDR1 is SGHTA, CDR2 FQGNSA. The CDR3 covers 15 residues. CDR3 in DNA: TGTGCCAGCAGCTTTAGCGGGGGAAACTACAATGAGCAGTTCTTC. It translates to CASSFSGGNYNEQFF.

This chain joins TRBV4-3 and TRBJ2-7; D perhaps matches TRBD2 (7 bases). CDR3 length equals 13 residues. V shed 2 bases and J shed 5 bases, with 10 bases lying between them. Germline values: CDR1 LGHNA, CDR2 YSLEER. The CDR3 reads CASSQRGAHEQYF. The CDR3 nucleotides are TGCGCCAGCAGCCAACGGGGGGCCCACGAGCAGTACTTC.

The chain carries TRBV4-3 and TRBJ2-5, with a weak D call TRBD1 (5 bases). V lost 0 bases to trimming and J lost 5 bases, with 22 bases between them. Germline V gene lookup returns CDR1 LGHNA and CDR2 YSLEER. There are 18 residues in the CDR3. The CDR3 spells CASSQDAGFSSPGETQYF. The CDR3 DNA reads TGCGCCAGCAGCCAAGATGCTGGCTTCTCTTCGCCAGGGGAGACCCAGTACTTC.

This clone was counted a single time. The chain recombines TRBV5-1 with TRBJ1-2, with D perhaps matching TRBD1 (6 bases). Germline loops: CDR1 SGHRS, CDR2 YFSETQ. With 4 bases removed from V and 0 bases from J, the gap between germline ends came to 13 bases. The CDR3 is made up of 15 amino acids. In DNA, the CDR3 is TGCGCCAGCAGCCAAGACAGGTCGACTAACTATGGCTACACCTTC. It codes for CASSQDRSTNYGYTF.

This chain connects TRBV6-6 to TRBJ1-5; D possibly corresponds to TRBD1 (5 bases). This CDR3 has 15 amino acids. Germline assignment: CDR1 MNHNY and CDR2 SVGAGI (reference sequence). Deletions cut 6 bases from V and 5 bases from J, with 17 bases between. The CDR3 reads CASSLTGGGDQPQHF. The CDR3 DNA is TGTGCCAGCAGCTTAACAGGCGGCGGGGATCAGCCCCAGCATTTT.

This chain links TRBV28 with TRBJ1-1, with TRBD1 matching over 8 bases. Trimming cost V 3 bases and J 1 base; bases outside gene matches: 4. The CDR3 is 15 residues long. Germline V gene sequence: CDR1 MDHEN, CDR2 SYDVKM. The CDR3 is CASSFLGTGNTEAFF. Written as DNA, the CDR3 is TGTGCCAGCAGTTTCCTAGGGACAGGGAACACTGAAGCTTTCTTT. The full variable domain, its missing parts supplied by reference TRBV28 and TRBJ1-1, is DVKVTQSSRYLVKRTGEKVFLECVQDMDHENMFWYRQDPGLGLRLIYFSYDVKMKEKGDIPEGYSVSREKKERFSLILESASTNQTSMYLCASSFLGTGNTEAFFGQGTRLTVV.

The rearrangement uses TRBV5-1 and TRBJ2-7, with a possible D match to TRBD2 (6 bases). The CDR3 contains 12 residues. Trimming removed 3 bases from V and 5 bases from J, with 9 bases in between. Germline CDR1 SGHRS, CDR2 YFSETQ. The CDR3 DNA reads TGCGCCAGCAGCTGGCGGGGCGACGAGCAGTACTTC. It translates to CASSWRGDEQYF.

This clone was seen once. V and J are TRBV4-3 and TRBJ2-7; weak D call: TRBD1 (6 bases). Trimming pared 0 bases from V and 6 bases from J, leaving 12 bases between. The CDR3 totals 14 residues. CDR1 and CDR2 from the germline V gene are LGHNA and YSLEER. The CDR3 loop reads CASSQDTGYGEQYF. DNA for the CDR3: TGCGCCAGCAGCCAAGATACAGGGTACGGCGAGCAGTACTTC.

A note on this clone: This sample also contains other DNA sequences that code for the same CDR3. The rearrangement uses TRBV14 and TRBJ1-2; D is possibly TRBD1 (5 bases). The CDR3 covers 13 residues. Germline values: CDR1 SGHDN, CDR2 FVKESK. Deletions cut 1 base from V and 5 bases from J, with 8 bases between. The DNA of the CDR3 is TGTGCCAGCAGCCAAGCGGGGGGATATGGCTACACCTTC. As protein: CASSQAGGYGYTF.

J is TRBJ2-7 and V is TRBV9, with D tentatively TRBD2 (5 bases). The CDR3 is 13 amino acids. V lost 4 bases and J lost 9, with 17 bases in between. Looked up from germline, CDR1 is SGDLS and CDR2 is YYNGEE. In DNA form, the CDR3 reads TGTGCCAGCAGCCAAGATGAGGACTTCGGGCAGTACTTC. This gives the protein CASSQDEDFGQYF.

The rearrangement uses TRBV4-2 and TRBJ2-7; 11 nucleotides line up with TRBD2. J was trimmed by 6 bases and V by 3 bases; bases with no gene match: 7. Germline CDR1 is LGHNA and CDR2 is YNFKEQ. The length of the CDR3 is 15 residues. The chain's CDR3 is CASSHRLAGNPEQYF. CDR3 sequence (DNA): TGTGCCAGCAGCCACAGACTAGCGGGAAATCCCGAGCAGTACTTC.

The CDR3 protein is CARSLASGSAGNTIYF. CDR3 DNA sequence: TGTGCCAGAAGCTTGGCATCTGGAAGCGCTGGAAACACCATATATTTT. This chain joins TRBV5-3 and TRBJ1-3, with unresolved D. TRBV5-3 is reported as an ORF; its role is uncertain. V was cut by 0 bases and J by 2 bases, with 12 bases left in between. CDR3 length: 16 amino acids.

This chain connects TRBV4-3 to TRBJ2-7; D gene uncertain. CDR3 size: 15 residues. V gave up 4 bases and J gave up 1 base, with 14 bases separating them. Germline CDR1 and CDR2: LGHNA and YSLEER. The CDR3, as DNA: TGCGCCAGCAGCCCCCGACAAGAATCTTCCTACGAGCAGTACTTC. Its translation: CASSPRQESSYEQYF.

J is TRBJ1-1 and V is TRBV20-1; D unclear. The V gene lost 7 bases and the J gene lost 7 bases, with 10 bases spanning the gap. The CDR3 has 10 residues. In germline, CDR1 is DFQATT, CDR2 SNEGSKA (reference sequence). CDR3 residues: CSGLLNEAFF. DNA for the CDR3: TGCAGTGGACTATTGAATGAAGCTTTCTTT.

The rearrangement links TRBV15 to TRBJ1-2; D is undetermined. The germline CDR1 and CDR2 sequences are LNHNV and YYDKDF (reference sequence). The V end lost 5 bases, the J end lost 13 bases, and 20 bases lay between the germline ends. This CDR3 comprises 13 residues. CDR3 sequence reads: CATSQRTGQAITF. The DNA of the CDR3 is TGTGCCACCAGCCAACGGACTGGCCAAGCTATCACCTTC.

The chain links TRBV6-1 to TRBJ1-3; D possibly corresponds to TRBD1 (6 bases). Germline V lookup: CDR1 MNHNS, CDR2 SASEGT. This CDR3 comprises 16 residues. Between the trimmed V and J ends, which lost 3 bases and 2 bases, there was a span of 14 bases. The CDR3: CASSDHEGVAGNTIYF. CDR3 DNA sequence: TGTGCCAGCAGTGATCATGAGGGGGTAGCTGGAAACACCATATATTTT.

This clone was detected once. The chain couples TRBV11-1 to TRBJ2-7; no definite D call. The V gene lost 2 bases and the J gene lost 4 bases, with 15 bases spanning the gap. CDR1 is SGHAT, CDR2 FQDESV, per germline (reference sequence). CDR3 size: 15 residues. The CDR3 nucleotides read TGTGCCAGCAGCTTATCTCCGCTAGGAAGTTACGAGCAGTACTTC. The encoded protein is CASSLSPLGSYEQYF.

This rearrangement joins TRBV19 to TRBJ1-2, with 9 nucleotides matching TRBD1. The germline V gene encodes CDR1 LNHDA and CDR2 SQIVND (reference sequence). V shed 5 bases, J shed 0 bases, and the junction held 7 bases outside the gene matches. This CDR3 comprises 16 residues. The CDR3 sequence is CASSLGQGRANYGYTF. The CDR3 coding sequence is TGTGCCAGTAGTTTAGGACAGGGGCGAGCTAACTATGGCTACACCTTC.

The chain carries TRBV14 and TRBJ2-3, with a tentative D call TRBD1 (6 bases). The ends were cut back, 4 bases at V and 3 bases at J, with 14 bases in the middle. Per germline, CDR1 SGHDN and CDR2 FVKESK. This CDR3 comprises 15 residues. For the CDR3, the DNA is TGTGCCAGCAGCCCAGGGGACACAAATACAGATACGCAGTATTTT. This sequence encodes CASSPGDTNTDTQYF.

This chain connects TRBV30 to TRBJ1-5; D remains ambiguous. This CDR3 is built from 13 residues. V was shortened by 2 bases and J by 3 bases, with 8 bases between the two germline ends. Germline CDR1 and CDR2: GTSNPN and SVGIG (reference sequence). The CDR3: CAWSNSYNQPQHF. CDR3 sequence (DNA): TGTGCCTGGAGTAACAGTTACAATCAGCCCCAGCATTTT.

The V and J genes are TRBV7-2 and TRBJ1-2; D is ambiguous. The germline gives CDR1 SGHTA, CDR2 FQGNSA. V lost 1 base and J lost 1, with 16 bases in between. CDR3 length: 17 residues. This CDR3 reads CASSLGGGTQYNYGYTF. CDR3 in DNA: TGTGCCAGCAGCTTAGGCGGAGGCACTCAGTATAACTATGGCTACACCTTC.

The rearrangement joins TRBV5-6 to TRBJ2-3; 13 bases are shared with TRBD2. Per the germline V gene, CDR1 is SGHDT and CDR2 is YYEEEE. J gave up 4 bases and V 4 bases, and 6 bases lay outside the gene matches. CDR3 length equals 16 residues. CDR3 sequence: CASSRTSGSNSDTQYF. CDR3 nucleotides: TGTGCCAGCAGCCGGACTAGCGGGAGCAATTCAGATACGCAGTATTTT. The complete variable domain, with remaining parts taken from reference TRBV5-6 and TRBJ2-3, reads DAGVTQSPTHLIKTRGQQVTLRCSPKSGHDTVSWYQQALGQGPQFIFQYYEEEERQRGNFPDRFSGHQFPNYSSELNVNALLLGDSALYLCASSRTSGSNSDTQYFGPGTRLTVL.

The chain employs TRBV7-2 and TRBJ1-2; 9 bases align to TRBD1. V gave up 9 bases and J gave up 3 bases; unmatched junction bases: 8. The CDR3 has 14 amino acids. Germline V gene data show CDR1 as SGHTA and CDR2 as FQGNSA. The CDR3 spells CASRRQGGDYGYTF. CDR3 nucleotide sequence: TGTGCCAGTAGGCGACAGGGGGGAGACTATGGCTACACCTTC.